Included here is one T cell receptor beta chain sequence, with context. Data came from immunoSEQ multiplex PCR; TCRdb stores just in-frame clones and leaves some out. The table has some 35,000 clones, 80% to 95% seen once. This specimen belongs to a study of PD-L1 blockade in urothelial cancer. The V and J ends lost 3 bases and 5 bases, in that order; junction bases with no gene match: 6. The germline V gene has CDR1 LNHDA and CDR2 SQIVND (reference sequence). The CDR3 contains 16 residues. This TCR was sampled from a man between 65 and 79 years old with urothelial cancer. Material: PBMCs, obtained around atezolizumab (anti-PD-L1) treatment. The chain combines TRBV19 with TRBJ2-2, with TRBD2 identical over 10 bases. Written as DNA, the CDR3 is TGTGCCAGTAGTATTTGGCTAGCGGGAGTTACCGGGGAGCTGTTTTTT. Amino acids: CASSIWLAGVTGELFF.